The 10 T cell receptor beta chains listed next were all sequenced from one sample in a study of T-cell reconstitution after alpha-beta-depleted transplantation in children (dated by TCRdb to about 2016). Libraries were built with PCR. Sequenced using an Illumina HiSeq 2500. Molecular barcoding was employed in the preparation of TCR libraries, with unique molecular identifiers being used to normalize TCRbeta repertoire quantification. The public reads were quality trimmed at Q25 with fastp and then assembled into clones with MiXCR by TCRdb, keeping productive beta chains. Every entry covers one CDR3 protein and lists the most common genes and DNA from its rows. The sample table lists approximately 400,000 distinct CDR3 sequences, approximately 11% of them with a count of one. The top ten clones comprise roughly 6% of the sample. The sample in question was PBMCs from the stem cell graft donor, obtained from the stem cell graft. The receptors were gathered from a human donor who donated a stem cell graft to a child with acute myeloid leukemia.

This clonotype was counted between two and nine times. The chain couples TRBV3-1 to TRBJ1-2; D remains ambiguous. In germline, CDR1 is LGHDT, CDR2 YNNKEL (reference sequence). The CDR3 consists of 13 residues. V lost 0 bases and J lost 4, with 6 bases in between. The CDR3: CASSQDGTYGYTF. The CDR3 DNA reads TGTGCCAGCAGCCAAGACGGAACCTATGGCTACACCTTC.

This rearrangement joins TRBV20-1 to TRBJ1-3; the match to TRBD1 covers 7 bases. The CDR3 has 16 amino acids. Trimming at V came to 3 bases and at J to 0 bases, leaving 8 bases not matched to a gene. The germline V gene has CDR1 DFQATT and CDR2 SNEGSKA (reference sequence). Here the CDR3 DNA reads TGCAGTGCTAGTCCGCCTACAGGGGCCTCTGGAAACACCATATATTTT. This gives the protein CSASPPTGASGNTIYF.

The table lists this clonotype with a few counts. The chain employs TRBV20-1 and TRBJ2-5; the D is unclear. Germline lookup yields CDR1 DFQATT and CDR2 SNEGSKA (reference sequence). V gave up 0 bases and J gave up 4 bases, with 9 bases separating them. This CDR3 comprises 13 residues. CDR3 nucleotide sequence: TGCAGTGCTAGAGATTTGTTCGCAGAGACCCAGTACTTC. As protein: CSARDLFAETQYF.

In its sample, this clonotype was seen a few times. V is TRBV30 and J is TRBJ2-1; 7 positions match TRBD1. This CDR3 spans 11 amino acids. CDR1 GTSNPN and CDR2 SVGIG come from the germline V gene (reference sequence). After removal of 3 bases from V and 14 bases from J, the junction contained 7 bases not matched to a gene. The CDR3 DNA is TGTGCCTGGAGGACAGGGCTTAGGGAGTTCTTC. As protein: CAWRTGLREFF.

The chain joins TRBV12-3 or TRBV12-4 to TRBJ2-1; no reliable D call. Trimming stripped 5 bases from V and 0 bases from J, with 11 bases between. The CDR3 is 15 amino acids. The CDR3: CASSEDRTSYNEQFF. CDR3 bases: TGTGCCAGCAGTGAAGACCGGACCTCCTACAATGAGCAGTTCTTC.

This clonotype showed up just a few times. The V call is TRBV5-1, the J call TRBJ2-3; 13 bases align to TRBD2. The germline gives CDR1 SGHRS, CDR2 YFSETQ. With 6 bases clipped from V and 7 bases from J, the junction kept 5 bases outside the gene matches. The CDR3 sequence is 14 residues long. Written as DNA, the CDR3 is TGCGCCAGCACCCCGACTAGCGGGAGGTATACGCAGTATTTT. It is translated as CASTPTSGRYTQYF.

This clonotype was detected only a few times. This sequence joins TRBV10-2 and TRBJ2-3, with no clear D. The CDR3 length is 15 residues. V lost 8 bases and J 1 base, leaving 16 bases between the germline ends. Germline values: CDR1 WSHSY, CDR2 SAAADI. DNA of the CDR3: TGCGCCAGCCGTCGGGTTGTAACCCGCACAGATACGCAGTATTTT. This translates into CASRRVVTRTDTQYF.

This clonotype was observed a few times. With a much larger clone just one base away, this may be a read error. This chain connects TRBV20-1 to TRBJ2-4; 7 nucleotides align to TRBD1. The CDR3 sequence is 13 residues long. Per germline, CDR1 DFQATT and CDR2 SNEGSKA (reference sequence). The chain's CDR3 is CSARGDSVNSQYF. DNA for the CDR3: TGCAGTGCTAGGGGGGACAGTGTAAACAGTCAGTACTTC.

This clonotype was picked up many times. The V call is TRBV5-1, the J call TRBJ2-1; either TRBD1 or TRBD2 may fit D (6 bases each). The V end lost 4 bases, the J end lost 9 bases, and 20 bases lay between the germline ends. This CDR3 is built from 15 residues. From germline, CDR1 is SGHRS and CDR2 YFSETQ. The CDR3 here is CASSRLGAEGGEQFF. The CDR3 bases are TGCGCCAGCAGCCGACTGGGGGCTGAGGGAGGTGAGCAGTTCTTC.

Comments on this clonotype: A read error is likely, as this CDR3 ends without the conserved phenylalanine or tryptophan. This chain connects TRBV9 to TRBJ2-1, with D possibly being TRBD1 or TRBD2 (5 bases each). The germline gives CDR1 SGDLS, CDR2 YYNGEE. V was clipped by 0 bases and J by 7 bases, with 14 bases between them. CDR3 length equals 15 residues. CDR3 sequence: CASSVEGSGRNEQFI. The DNA of the CDR3 is TGTGCCAGCAGCGTAGAAGGCTCAGGGAGAAATGAGCAGTTCATC.